This T cell receptor (beta chain) was documented in a study of blood T cell repertoires in COVID-19. The repertoire was sequenced with immunoSEQ multiplex PCR; TCRdb's copy has only in-frame clones and lacks some. The sample records approximately 190,000 clones, more than 65% being singletons. This receptor was obtained from a man aged 35 to 55 who had recovered from COVID-19. Sequencing used PBMCs or T cells enriched from blood (not recorded which).

The CDR3: CASSVRSTDEAFF. The CDR3 coding sequence is TGTGCCAGTAGTGTTAGAAGTACAGATGAAGCTTTCTTT. V gene TRBV19 combines with J gene TRBJ1-1; no clear D. With 5 bases removed from V and 7 bases from J, the gap between germline ends came to 14 bases. The V gene's germline CDR1 is LNHDA and CDR2 SQIVND (reference sequence). The CDR3 consists of 13 residues.